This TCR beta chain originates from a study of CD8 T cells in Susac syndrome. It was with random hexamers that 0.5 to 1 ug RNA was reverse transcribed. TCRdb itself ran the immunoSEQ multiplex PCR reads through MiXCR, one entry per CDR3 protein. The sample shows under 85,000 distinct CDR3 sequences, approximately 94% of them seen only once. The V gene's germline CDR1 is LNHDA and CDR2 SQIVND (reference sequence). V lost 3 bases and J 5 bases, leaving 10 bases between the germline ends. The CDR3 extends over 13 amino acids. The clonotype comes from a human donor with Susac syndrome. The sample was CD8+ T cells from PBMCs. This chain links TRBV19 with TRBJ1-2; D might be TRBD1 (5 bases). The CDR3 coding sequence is TGTGCCAGTAGTATTGGGGCAGAGTATGGCTACACCTTC. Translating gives CASSIGAEYGYTF.